Below, one T cell receptor beta chain is given with its context. Its antigen is as yet unknown. This entry is derived from a study of lymphopenia after photon versus proton radiotherapy. Using immunoSEQ multiplex PCR, the repertoire was profiled, and TCRdb retains in-frame clones only, with some absent. The table has some 28,000 clones, 81% seen once; the top ten hold roughly 29%. The CDR3 extends over 13 amino acids. Trimming left V 5 bases short and J 9 bases short, with 14 bases between. The germline V gene encodes CDR1 SQVTM and CDR2 ANQGSEA. Notes on the study in general: Better survival with proton therapy was suggested as possible, not demonstrated. Photon-treated patients lost naive T cells and TCR diversity; proton-treated stayed stable. Post-nadir TCR diversity decline inversely tracked overall survival among those who died. After the lymphocyte nadir, photon-treated repertoires showed oligoclonal expansion, especially of CD8+ Temra cells.

Sequenced material: peripheral blood, taken from a patient treated with photon-based radiotherapy. The chain carries TRBV29-1 and TRBJ1-6; D call uncertain. The clonotype comes from a man aged 45-65 years with gastric cancer. The CDR3 loop is CSVRTVLGSPLHF. Here the CDR3 DNA reads TGCAGCGTTAGAACAGTGCTCGGTTCACCCCTCCACTTT.